These 28 T cell receptor beta chains came from one sample sequenced in a study of shared clonotypes between healthy human individuals. CD45RO-negative, CCR7-positively selected cells formed the naive CD8 fraction, excluding terminally differentiated effector memory CD45RA+ cells. Profiling relied on immunoSEQ multiplex PCR, and the TCRdb table lists in-frame clones only, not all of them. The table records 2 million to 2.5 million clones, less than 95% of them present only once. The sequencing sample was made of naive CD8+ T cells sorted from blood. The receptor source for this set is a young man in good health.

Remarks on this clone: Other DNA sequences in the same sample also yield this CDR3. The CDR3 coding sequence is TGTGCCAGCACTTCAACAGGGAACGAGCAGTACTTC. It encodes CASTSTGNEQYF. V gene TRBV27 combines with J gene TRBJ2-7; D is perhaps TRBD1 (6 bases). Trimming cost V 7 bases and J 5 bases, with 12 bases left between them. The germline CDR1 and CDR2 sequences are MNHEY and SMNVEV (reference sequence). The CDR3 contains 12 residues.

DNA for the CDR3: TGCGCCAGCAGCCCCGGGCAGGGGAATTACGAGCAGTACTTC. Its translation is CASSPGQGNYEQYF. The chain joins TRBV4-1 to TRBJ2-7; a weak D match, TRBD1 (6 bases). V lost 4 bases and J 4 bases, leaving 14 bases between the germline ends. The CDR3 has 14 amino acids. CDR1 and CDR2 (germline): MGHRA, YSYEKL.

This chain joins TRBV5-1 and TRBJ2-7; D is tentatively TRBD1 or TRBD2 (5 bases each). The germline V and J ends were trimmed by 2 bases and 2 bases, with 11 bases remaining between them. The germline V gene has CDR1 SGHRS and CDR2 YFSETQ. The CDR3 runs to 14 residues. CDR3 loop: CASSLRDPAYEQYF. The CDR3 nucleotides are TGCGCCAGCAGCTTAAGGGACCCAGCCTACGAGCAGTACTTC.

As regards this clone: The same CDR3 also results from other DNA sequences found in this sample. The chain joins TRBV7-2 to TRBJ2-7; TRBD2 agrees at 7 bases. The CDR3 sequence is 15 residues long. V shed 1 base, J shed 0 bases, and the junction held 3 bases outside the gene matches. Per the germline V gene, CDR1 is SGHTA and CDR2 is FQGNSA. CDR3 sequence: CASSLGGGSSYEQYF. The CDR3 DNA is TGTGCCAGCAGCTTAGGGGGCGGGAGCTCCTACGAGCAGTACTTC.

J is TRBJ2-1 and V is TRBV6-5; the match to TRBD2 covers 10 bases. The junction had 8 bases not matched to a gene; V was cut back by 6 bases and J by 6 bases. Germline CDR1 and CDR2: MNHEY and SVGAGI. The CDR3 is made up of 15 amino acids. For the CDR3, the DNA is TGTGCCAGCAGCCAAAGCGGGGGGGCCCTCAATGAGCAGTTCTTC. Protein sequence: CASSQSGGALNEQFF.

The V call is TRBV7-8, the J call TRBJ2-5; 10 positions match TRBD2. The J segment lost 0 bases and the V segment lost 2 bases, leaving 6 bases of the junction unmatched. CDR1 SGHVS and CDR2 FQNEAQ come from the germline V gene. CDR3 length equals 17 residues. The CDR3 here is CASSLILTSGHQETQYF. CDR3 bases: TGTGCCAGCAGCTTAATCTTGACTAGCGGGCACCAAGAGACCCAGTACTTC.

This clone was seen only once. This chain uses TRBV4-3 with TRBJ2-7; D unclear. Trimming left V 5 bases short and J 1 base short, with 15 bases between. The CDR3 has 15 residues. Germline-derived CDR1 and CDR2 are LGHNA and YSLEER. CDR3 residues: CASSAPQAPSYEQYF. The CDR3 DNA is TGCGCCAGCAGCGCCCCCCAGGCCCCATCCTACGAGCAGTACTTC.

In regard to this clone: The same CDR3 is also encoded by other DNA sequences in this sample. The chain joins TRBV5-4 to TRBJ2-7, with D perhaps matching TRBD2 (5 bases). V lost 0 bases to trimming and J lost 3 bases, with 10 bases between them. CDR3 size: 14 residues. In germline, CDR1 is SGHNT, CDR2 YYREEE (reference sequence). In DNA, the CDR3 is TGTGCCAGCAGCTTGGAGGCGGGTGACTACGAGCAGTACTTC. It encodes CASSLEAGDYEQYF.

The chain links TRBV11-2 to TRBJ2-3; 10 bases agree with TRBD2. Trimming at V came to 5 bases and at J to 5 bases, leaving 16 bases not matched to a gene. The CDR3 has 18 residues. Germline V lookup: CDR1 SGHAT, CDR2 FQNNGV. The DNA for the CDR3 is TGTGCCAGCAGCCCCCCTCGGAGCGGGAGGGCGATACAAGATACGCAGTATTTT. Its protein is CASSPPRSGRAIQDTQYF. The full variable domain, completed using reference TRBV11-2 and TRBJ2-3, is EAGVAQSPRYKIIEKRQSVAFWCNPISGHATLYWYQQILGQGPKLLIQFQNNGVVDDSQLPKDRFSAERLKGVDSTLKIQPAKLEDSAVYLCASSPPRSGRAIQDTQYFGPGTRLTVL.

V is TRBV11-3 and J is TRBJ2-1; the match to TRBD2 covers 8 bases. The germline V gene encodes CDR1 SGHNT and CDR2 YENEEA. J gave up 7 bases and V 5 bases, and 10 bases lay outside the gene matches. CDR3 length: 15 residues. Here the CDR3 reads CASSPGTGGVNEQFF. The CDR3, as DNA: TGTGCCAGCAGCCCTGGGACGGGGGGGGTGAATGAGCAGTTCTTC.

The chain joins TRBV5-8 to TRBJ2-1; 12 nucleotides line up with TRBD2. The CDR3 consists of 15 residues. Germline values: CDR1 SGHTS, CDR2 YDEGEE. With 6 bases clipped from V and 7 bases from J, the junction kept 8 bases outside the gene matches. The CDR3 DNA sequence: TGTGCCAGCATCCTTCTAGCGGGAGGGCGGAATGAGCAGTTCTTC. It codes for CASILLAGGRNEQFF.

This clone was counted a single time. The rearrangement links TRBV10-3 to TRBJ2-5, with TRBD2 matching 15 bases. The CDR3 has 17 residues. Germline values: CDR1 ENHRY, CDR2 SYGVKD. The trim removed 3 bases at V and 5 bases at J, leaving 7 bases unmatched. CDR3 DNA sequence: TGTGCCATCAGTGAATGGACTAGCGGGGGGGCTAGGGAGACCCAGTACTTC. Translating it yields CAISEWTSGGARETQYF.

The chain links TRBV7-9 to TRBJ2-1, with TRBD1 matching over 7 bases. Trimming took 5 bases from V and 8 from J; bases not matched to a gene: 15. The length of the CDR3 is 16 residues. Germline V gene sequence: CDR1 SEHNR, CDR2 FQNEAQ (reference sequence). CDR3 in amino acids: CASSAVGTASGDEQFF. The CDR3, as DNA: TGTGCCAGCAGCGCGGTAGGGACAGCTTCCGGTGATGAGCAGTTCTTC.

This clone was recorded once. In the same sample, other DNA sequences code for this CDR3. V and J are TRBV27 and TRBJ1-1; possibly TRBD1 for D (6 bases). The CDR3 totals 14 residues. Germline CDR1 is MNHEY and CDR2 is SMNVEV (reference sequence). V was clipped by 1 base and J by 2 bases, with 8 bases between them. The DNA for the CDR3 is TGTGCCAGCAGTTTATGGGGGCCCAACACTGAAGCTTTCTTT. Protein product: CASSLWGPNTEAFF.

The genes are TRBV6-1 and TRBJ1-1; no clear D. Germline V gene sequence: CDR1 MNHNS, CDR2 SASEGT. Trimming cost V 6 bases and J 5 bases, with 10 bases left between them. CDR3 length: 12 amino acids. This CDR3 reads CASRVGGTEAFF. DNA for the CDR3: TGTGCCAGCAGGGTTGGAGGGACTGAAGCTTTCTTT.

V gene TRBV11-2 combines with J gene TRBJ2-1; 10 bases match TRBD2. The CDR3 is 15 residues long. V lost 5 bases, J lost 4 bases, and 5 bases stayed unmatched. From germline, CDR1 is SGHAT and CDR2 FQNNGV. The CDR3 DNA reads as TGTGCCAGCAGCCTCAGCGGGGGGGGATACAATGAGCAGTTCTTC. It encodes CASSLSGGGYNEQFF.

Comments on this clone: In the same sample, other DNA sequences code for this CDR3. The V and J genes are TRBV4-1 and TRBJ2-7, with D possibly TRBD2 on 5 matching bases. The V gene's germline CDR1 is MGHRA and CDR2 YSYEKL. Between the trimmed V and J ends, which lost 2 bases and 3 bases, there was a span of 8 bases. This CDR3 spans 13 amino acids. Here the CDR3 DNA reads TGCGCCAGCAGCCAACTAGCTAACTACGAGCAGTACTTC. Translating it yields CASSQLANYEQYF.

V and J are TRBV11-2 and TRBJ2-1; D is ambiguous. Trimming shortened V by 0 bases and J by 0 bases, and 6 bases separated the two germline ends. CDR3 length equals 15 residues. Germline V gives CDR1 SGHAT, CDR2 FQNNGV. Here the CDR3 reads CASSLDFGSYNEQFF. The CDR3 DNA follows: TGTGCCAGCAGCTTAGACTTTGGCTCCTACAATGAGCAGTTCTTC.

The J gene is TRBJ2-5, the V gene TRBV28, with D possibly being TRBD2 (6 bases). The V and J ends lost 5 bases and 3 bases respectively, with 22 bases between them. The germline V gene encodes CDR1 MDHEN and CDR2 SYDVKM. This CDR3 spans 17 amino acids. The CDR3 DNA reads as TGTGCCAGCAGTCTCCCATTAGCGGAGTCAATTAAAGAGACCCAGTACTTC. Translation: CASSLPLAESIKETQYF.

This chain connects TRBV4-1 to TRBJ2-7; D gene ambiguous. The CDR3 is made up of 16 amino acids. Trimming shortened V by 4 bases and J by 2 bases, and 18 bases separated the two germline ends. Germline CDR1 is MGHRA and CDR2 is YSYEKL. The CDR3 sequence is CASSPRPGVPPYEQYF. The CDR3 nucleotides are TGCGCCAGCAGCCCCCGGCCGGGTGTACCTCCCTACGAGCAGTACTTC.

The chain employs TRBV6-5 and TRBJ2-7; a weak D match, TRBD2 (7 bases). Germline V gene sequence: CDR1 MNHEY, CDR2 SVGAGI. Trimming took off 6 bases at V and 6 bases at J, with 12 bases between the two ends. This CDR3 contains 12 residues. The CDR3 loop is CASSTGGLEQYF. In DNA, the CDR3 is TGTGCCAGCAGCACCGGGGGGCTCGAGCAGTACTTC.

The rearrangement links TRBV2 to TRBJ2-1; TRBD2 matches at 7 bases. CDR3 length: 13 amino acids. V shed 4 bases, J shed 7 bases, and the junction held 4 bases outside the gene matches. The germline CDR1 and CDR2 sequences are SNHLY and FYNNEI. CDR3 DNA sequence: TGTGCCAGCAGTGGGGGAGGGGTTAATGAGCAGTTCTTC. Its translation is CASSGGGVNEQFF.

The chain links TRBV4-3 to TRBJ2-7, with 14 bases matching TRBD2. Germline V gives CDR1 LGHNA, CDR2 YSLEER. V was clipped by 4 bases and J by 4 bases; unmatched bases: 3. The length of the CDR3 is 15 residues. The DNA for the CDR3 is TGCGCCAGCAGCCCCAGGACTAGCGGGAGGTACGAGCAGTACTTC. It specifies CASSPRTSGRYEQYF.

The V and J genes are TRBV4-1 and TRBJ2-7; D is perhaps TRBD1 or TRBD2 (5 bases each). Germline CDR1 reads MGHRA; CDR2 reads YSYEKL. This CDR3 is 17 amino acids long. Trimming took off 0 bases at V and 2 bases at J, with 17 bases between the two ends. The CDR3, as DNA: TGCGCCAGCAGCCAAGATCTAGAGGGACCGCAGACCTACGAGCAGTACTTC. Its translation is CASSQDLEGPQTYEQYF.

This clone was seen just once. The V and J genes are TRBV2 and TRBJ2-1; 14 positions match TRBD2. Germline V lookup: CDR1 SNHLY, CDR2 FYNNEI. The CDR3 consists of 15 residues. Trimming cost V 6 bases and J 8 bases; bases outside gene matches: 6. The CDR3 is CASSDGTSGGDEQFF. DNA of the CDR3: TGTGCCAGCAGCGACGGGACTAGCGGGGGAGATGAGCAGTTCTTC.

This clone was recorded only once. The chain recombines TRBV25-1 with TRBJ2-2; D unresolved. This CDR3 has 17 amino acids. The V gene lost 0 bases and the J gene lost 0 bases, with 11 bases spanning the gap. Germline CDR1 is MGHDK and CDR2 is SYGVNS. The CDR3 DNA reads TGTGCCAGCAGTGAATATGACAAGACGCCGAACACCGGGGAGCTGTTTTTT. This sequence encodes CASSEYDKTPNTGELFF.

The chain joins TRBV9 to TRBJ2-3; a possible D gene is TRBD2 (7 bases). CDR1 and CDR2 from the germline V gene are SGDLS and YYNGEE. V was trimmed by 4 bases and J by 2 bases, leaving 20 bases between them. This CDR3 spans 17 amino acids. The CDR3, as DNA: TGTGCCAGCAGCCCTTGGGGGGGCGGGGGACCCACAGATACGCAGTATTTT. Translating it yields CASSPWGGGGPTDTQYF.

The chain combines TRBV6-1 with TRBJ1-1, with TRBD1 as a possible D gene (5 bases). Germline CDR1 and CDR2: MNHNS and SASEGT. Trimming pared 6 bases from V and 5 bases from J, leaving 7 bases between. CDR3 size: 11 residues. CDR3 DNA: TGTGCCAGCAGCAAGGGGACTGAAGCTTTCTTT. Protein product: CASSKGTEAFF.